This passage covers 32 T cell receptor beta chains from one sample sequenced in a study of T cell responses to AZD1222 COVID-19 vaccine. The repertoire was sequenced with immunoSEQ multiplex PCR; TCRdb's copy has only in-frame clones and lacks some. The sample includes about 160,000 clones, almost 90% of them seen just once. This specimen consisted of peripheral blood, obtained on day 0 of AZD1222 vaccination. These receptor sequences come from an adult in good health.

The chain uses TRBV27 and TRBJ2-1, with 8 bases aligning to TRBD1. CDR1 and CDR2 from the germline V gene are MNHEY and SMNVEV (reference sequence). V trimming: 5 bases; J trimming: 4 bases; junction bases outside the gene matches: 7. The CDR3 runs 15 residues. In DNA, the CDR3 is TGTGCCAGCAGTCCAGGGACAGGACTTTACAATGAGCAGTTCTTC. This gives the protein CASSPGTGLYNEQFF.

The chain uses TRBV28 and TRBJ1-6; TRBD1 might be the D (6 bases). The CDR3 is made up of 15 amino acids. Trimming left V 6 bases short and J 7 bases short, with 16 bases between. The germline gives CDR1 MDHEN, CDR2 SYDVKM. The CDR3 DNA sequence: TGTGCCAGCAGACCGACACAGGGAATGAATTCACCCCTCCACTTT. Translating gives CASRPTQGMNSPLHF.

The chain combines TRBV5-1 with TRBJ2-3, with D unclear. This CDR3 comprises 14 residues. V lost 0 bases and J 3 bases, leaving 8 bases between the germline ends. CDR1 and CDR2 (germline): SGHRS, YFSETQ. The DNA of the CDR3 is TGCGCCAGCAGCTTGGGCGTGGCGACAGATACGCAGTATTTT. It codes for CASSLGVATDTQYF.

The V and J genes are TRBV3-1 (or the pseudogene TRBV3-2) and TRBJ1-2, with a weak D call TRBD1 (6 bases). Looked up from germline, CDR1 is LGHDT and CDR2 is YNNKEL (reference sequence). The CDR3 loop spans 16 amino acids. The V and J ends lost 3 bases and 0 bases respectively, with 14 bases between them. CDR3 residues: CASSQLGGQANYGYTF. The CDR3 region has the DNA TGTGCCAGCAGCCAGCTGGGGGGGCAGGCTAACTATGGCTACACCTTC.

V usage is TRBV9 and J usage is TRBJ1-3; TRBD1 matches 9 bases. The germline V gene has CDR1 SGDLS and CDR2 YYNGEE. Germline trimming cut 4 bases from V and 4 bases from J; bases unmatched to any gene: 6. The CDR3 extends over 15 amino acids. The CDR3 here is CASSPHRGRGNTIYF. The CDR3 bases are TGTGCCAGCAGCCCACACAGGGGGCGAGGAAACACCATATATTTT.

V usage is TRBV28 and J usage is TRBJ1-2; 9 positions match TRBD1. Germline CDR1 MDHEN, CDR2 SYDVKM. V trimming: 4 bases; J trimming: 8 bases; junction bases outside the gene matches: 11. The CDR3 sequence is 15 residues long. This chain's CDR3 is CASSWTRTGAGGYTF. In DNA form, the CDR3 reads TGTGCCAGCAGTTGGACCCGGACAGGGGCGGGCGGCTACACCTTC.

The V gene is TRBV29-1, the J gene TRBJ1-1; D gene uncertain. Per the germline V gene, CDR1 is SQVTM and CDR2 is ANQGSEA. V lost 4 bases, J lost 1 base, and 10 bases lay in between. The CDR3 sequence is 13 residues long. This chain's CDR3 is CSVGPQRNTEAFF. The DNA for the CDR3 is TGCAGCGTTGGTCCACAACGGAACACTGAAGCTTTCTTT.

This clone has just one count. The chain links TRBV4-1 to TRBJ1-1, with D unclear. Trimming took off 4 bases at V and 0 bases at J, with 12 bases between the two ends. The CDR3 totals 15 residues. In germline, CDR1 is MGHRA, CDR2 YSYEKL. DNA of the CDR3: TGCGCCAGCAGCCCCCCACACAATATGAACACTGAAGCTTTCTTT. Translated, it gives CASSPPHNMNTEAFF.

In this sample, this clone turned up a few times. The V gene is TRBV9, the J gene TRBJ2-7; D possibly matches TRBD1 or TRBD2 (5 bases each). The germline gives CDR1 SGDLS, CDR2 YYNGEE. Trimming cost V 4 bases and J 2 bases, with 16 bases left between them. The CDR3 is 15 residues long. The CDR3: CASSPGTLRTYEQYF. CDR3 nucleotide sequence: TGTGCCAGCAGCCCAGGGACCCTACGGACCTACGAGCAGTACTTC.

CDR3 nucleotide sequence: TGCGCCAGCAGCTTGGGGGGGGACCGTTCGCATAATTCACCCCTCCACTTT. The encoded protein is CASSLGGDRSHNSPLHF. The chain combines TRBV5-1 with TRBJ1-6; TRBD1 is a possible D gene (5 bases). V shed 0 bases and J shed 5 bases, with 15 bases lying between them. Germline values: CDR1 SGHRS, CDR2 YFSETQ. The CDR3 is made up of 17 amino acids.

The CDR3 nucleotides are TGTGCCAGCAGTTACGGGACAGGGCCAAATTCACCCCTCCACTTT. Amino acid sequence: CASSYGTGPNSPLHF. The chain joins TRBV6-5 to TRBJ1-6, with TRBD1 matching over 9 bases. The CDR3 is 15 amino acids. V shed 2 bases and J 7 bases; nucleotides not matched to a gene: 3. CDR1 and CDR2 (germline): MNHEY, SVGAGI.

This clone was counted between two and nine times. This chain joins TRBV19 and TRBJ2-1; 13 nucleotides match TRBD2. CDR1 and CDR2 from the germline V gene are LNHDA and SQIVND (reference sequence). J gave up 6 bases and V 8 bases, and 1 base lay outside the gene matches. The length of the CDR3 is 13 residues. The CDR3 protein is CASGTSGANEQFF. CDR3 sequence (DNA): TGTGCCAGTGGGACTAGCGGGGCCAATGAGCAGTTCTTC.

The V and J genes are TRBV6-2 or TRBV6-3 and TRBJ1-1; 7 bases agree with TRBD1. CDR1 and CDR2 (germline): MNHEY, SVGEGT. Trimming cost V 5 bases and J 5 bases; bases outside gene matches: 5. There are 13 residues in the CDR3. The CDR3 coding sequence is TGTGCCAGCAGTACTCAGGGGGGGACTGAAGCTTTCTTT. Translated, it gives CASSTQGGTEAFF.

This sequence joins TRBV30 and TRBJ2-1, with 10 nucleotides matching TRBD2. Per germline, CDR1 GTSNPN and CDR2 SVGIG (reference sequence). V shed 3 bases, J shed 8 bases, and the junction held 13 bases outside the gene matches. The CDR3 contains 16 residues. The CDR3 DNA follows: TGTGCCTGGAGAGAGCTAGCGGGAGCCAGGTTGGATGAGCAGTTCTTC. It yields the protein CAWRELAGARLDEQFF.

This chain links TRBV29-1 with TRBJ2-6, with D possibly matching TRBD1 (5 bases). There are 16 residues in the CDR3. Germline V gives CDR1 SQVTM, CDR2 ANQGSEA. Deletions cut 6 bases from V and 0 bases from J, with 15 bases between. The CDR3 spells CSVFRDVGSGANVLTF. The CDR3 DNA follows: TGCAGCGTCTTCAGGGATGTCGGCTCTGGGGCCAACGTCCTGACTTTC.

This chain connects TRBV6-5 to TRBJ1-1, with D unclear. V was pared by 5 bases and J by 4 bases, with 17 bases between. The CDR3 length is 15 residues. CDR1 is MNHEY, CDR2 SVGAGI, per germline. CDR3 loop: CASSTDGLPATEAFF. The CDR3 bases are TGTGCCAGCAGTACGGACGGCCTCCCAGCCACTGAAGCTTTCTTT.

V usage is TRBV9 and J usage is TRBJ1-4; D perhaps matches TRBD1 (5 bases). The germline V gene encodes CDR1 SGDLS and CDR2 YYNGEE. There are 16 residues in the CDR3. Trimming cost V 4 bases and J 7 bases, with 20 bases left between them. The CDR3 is CASSQGAGLLAEKLFF. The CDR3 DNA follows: TGTGCCAGCAGCCAAGGAGCAGGGCTGTTAGCTGAAAAACTGTTTTTT.

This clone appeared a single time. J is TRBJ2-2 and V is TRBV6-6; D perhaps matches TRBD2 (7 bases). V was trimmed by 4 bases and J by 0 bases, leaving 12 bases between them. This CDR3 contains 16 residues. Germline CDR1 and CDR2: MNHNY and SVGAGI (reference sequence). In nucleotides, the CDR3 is TGTGCCAGCAGTTGGGGGCTAGCGGCGAACACCGGGGAGCTGTTTTTT. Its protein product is CASSWGLAANTGELFF.

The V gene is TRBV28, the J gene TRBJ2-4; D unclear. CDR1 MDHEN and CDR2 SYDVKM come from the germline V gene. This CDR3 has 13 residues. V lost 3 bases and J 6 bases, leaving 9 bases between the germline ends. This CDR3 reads CASSFGPLNIQYF. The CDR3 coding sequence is TGTGCCAGCAGTTTCGGACCTCTAAACATTCAGTACTTC.

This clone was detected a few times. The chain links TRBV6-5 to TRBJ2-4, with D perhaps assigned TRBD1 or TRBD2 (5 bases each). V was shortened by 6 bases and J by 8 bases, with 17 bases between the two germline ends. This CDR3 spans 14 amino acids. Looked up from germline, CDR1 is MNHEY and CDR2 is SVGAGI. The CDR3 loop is CASSSGTPRDIQYF. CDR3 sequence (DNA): TGTGCCAGCAGCTCCGGGACCCCCCGAGACATTCAGTACTTC.

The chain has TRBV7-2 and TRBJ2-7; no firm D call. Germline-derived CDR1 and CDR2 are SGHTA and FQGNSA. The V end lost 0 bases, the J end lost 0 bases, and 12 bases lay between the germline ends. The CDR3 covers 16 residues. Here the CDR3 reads CASSLAHPAASYEQYF. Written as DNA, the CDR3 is TGTGCCAGCAGCTTAGCGCATCCGGCTGCCTCCTACGAGCAGTACTTC.

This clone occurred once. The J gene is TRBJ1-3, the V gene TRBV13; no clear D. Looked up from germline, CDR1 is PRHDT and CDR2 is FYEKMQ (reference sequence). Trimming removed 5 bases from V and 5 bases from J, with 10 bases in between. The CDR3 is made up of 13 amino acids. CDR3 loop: CASSPSQRNTIYF. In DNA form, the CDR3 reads TGTGCCAGCAGCCCCAGTCAGCGAAACACCATATATTTT.

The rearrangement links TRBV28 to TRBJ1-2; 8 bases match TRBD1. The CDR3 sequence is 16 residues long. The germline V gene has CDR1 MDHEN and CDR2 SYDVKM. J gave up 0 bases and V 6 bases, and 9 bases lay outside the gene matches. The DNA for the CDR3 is TGTGCCAGCAGAAACGGTGGGACAGGCGCTAACTATGGCTACACCTTC. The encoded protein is CASRNGGTGANYGYTF.

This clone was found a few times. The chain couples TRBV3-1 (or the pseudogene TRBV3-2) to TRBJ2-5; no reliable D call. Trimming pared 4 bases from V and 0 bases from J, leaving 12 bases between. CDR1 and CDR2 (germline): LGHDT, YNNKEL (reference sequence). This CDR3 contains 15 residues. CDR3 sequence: CASSLRTPNQETQYF. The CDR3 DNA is TGTGCCAGCAGCCTCAGAACGCCTAACCAAGAGACCCAGTACTTC.

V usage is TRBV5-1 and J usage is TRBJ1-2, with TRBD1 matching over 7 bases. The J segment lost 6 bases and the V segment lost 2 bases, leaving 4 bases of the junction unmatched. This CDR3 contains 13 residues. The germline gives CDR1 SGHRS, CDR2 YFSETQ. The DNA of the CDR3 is TGCGCCAGCAGCTTTGACAGGGAGGATGGCTACACCTTC. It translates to CASSFDREDGYTF.

The CDR3 is CAWSVLDGYTF. The CDR3 DNA reads TGTGCCTGGAGTGTACTAGATGGCTACACCTTC. The chain combines TRBV30 with TRBJ1-2, with no clear D. The germline V and J ends were trimmed by 0 bases and 6 bases, with 5 bases remaining between them. From germline, CDR1 is GTSNPN and CDR2 SVGIG (reference sequence). This CDR3 comprises 11 residues.

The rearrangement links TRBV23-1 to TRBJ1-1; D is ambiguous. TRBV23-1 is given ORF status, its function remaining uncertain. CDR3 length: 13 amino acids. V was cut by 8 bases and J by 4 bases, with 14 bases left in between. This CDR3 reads CASRRVFFTEAFF. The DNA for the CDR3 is TGCGCCAGCCGGAGGGTTTTCTTCACTGAAGCTTTCTTT.

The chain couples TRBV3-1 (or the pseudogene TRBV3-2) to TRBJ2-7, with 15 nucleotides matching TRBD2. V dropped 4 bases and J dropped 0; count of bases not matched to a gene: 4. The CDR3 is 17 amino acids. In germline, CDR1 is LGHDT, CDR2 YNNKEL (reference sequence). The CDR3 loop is CASSRGLAGGSSYEQYF. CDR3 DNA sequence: TGTGCCAGCAGCCGGGGACTAGCGGGAGGTAGCTCCTACGAGCAGTACTTC.

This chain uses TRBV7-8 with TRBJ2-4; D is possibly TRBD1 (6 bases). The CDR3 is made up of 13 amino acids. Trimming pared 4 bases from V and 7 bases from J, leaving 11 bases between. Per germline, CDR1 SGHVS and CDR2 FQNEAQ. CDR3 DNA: TGTGCCAGCAGCTCCGGCCAGGGGAACATTCAGTACTTC. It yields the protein CASSSGQGNIQYF.

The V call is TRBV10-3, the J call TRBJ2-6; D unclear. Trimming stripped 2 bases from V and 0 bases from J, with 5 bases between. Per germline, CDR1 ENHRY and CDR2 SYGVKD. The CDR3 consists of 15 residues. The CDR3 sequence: CAISEQVSGANVLTF. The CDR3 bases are TGTGCCATCAGTGAGCAAGTCTCTGGGGCCAACGTCCTGACTTTC.

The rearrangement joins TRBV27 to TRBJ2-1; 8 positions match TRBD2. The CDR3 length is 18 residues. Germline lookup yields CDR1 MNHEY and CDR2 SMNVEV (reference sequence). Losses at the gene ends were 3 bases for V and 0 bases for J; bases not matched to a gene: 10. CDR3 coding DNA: TGTGCCAGCAGTTTCCACAGCGGGGGCTTTGTCTCCTACAATGAGCAGTTCTTC. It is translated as CASSFHSGGFVSYNEQFF.

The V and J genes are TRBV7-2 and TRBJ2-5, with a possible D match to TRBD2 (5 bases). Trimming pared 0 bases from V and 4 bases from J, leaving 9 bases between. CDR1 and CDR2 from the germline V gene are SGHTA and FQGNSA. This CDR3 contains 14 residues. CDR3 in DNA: TGTGCCAGCAGCTTAGCGAGGGATCGAGAGACCCAGTACTTC. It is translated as CASSLARDRETQYF.